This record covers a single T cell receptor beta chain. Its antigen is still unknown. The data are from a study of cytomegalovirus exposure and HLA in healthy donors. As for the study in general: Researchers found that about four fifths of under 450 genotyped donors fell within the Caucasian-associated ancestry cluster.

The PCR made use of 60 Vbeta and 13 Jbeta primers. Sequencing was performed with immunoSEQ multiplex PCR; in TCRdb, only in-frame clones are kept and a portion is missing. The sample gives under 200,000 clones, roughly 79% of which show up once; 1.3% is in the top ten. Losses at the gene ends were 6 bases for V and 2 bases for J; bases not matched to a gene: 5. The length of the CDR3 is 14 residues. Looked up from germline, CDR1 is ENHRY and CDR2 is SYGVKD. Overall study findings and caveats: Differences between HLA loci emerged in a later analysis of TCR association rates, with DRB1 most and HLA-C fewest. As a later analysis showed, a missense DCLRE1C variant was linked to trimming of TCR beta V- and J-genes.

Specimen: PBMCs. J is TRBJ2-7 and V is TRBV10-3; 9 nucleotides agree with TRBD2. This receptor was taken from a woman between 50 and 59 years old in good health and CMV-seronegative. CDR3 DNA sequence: TGTGCCATCAGCCTGACTAGCGGAACCTACGAGCAGTACTTC. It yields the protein CAISLTSGTYEQYF.